The 3 T cell receptor beta chains reported below all come from one sample, sequenced in a study of response to subunit inactivated influenza vaccine. TCRdb used MiXCR to reprocess the RT-PCR reads, holding one entry per CDR3 protein. This sample has about 300,000 distinct CDR3 sequences, with 22% found just once. The material sequenced was PBMCs from blood, taken approximately 20 months after vaccination. All receptors derive from a man aged 45 to 70 who received an inactivated influenza vaccine.

This clonotype was detected once. The V and J genes are TRBV21-1 and TRBJ2-3. TRBV21-1 is a documented pseudogene. The CDR3 extends over 14 amino acids. CDR3 bases: TGTGCCAGCAGCAAAGAAGGAGGCACAGATACGCAGTATTTT. Residues: CASSKEGGTDTQYF.

This rearrangement joins TRBV6-5 to TRBJ2-3; no reliable D call. The CDR3 contains 14 residues. V lost 1 base and J 4 bases, leaving 9 bases between the germline ends. Germline CDR1 MNHEY, CDR2 SVGAGI. CDR3 bases: TGTGCCAGCAGTTACTTCGATTCCCCAGATACGCAGTATTTT. The encoded protein is CASSYFDSPDTQYF.

The CDR3 DNA is TGTGCCAGCAGCTGGGGAGAGACGAACACCGGGGAGCTGTTTTTT. Translation: CASSWGETNTGELFF. The chain links TRBV5-4 to TRBJ2-2; D possibly corresponds to TRBD2 (5 bases). Germline-derived CDR1 and CDR2 are SGHNT and YYREEE (reference sequence). With 3 bases removed from V and 0 bases from J, the gap between germline ends came to 9 bases. The CDR3 loop spans 15 amino acids.